A single sample gave rise to the 30 T cell receptor beta chains below, sequenced in a study of shared clonotypes between healthy human individuals. The repertoire was sequenced with immunoSEQ multiplex PCR; TCRdb's copy has only in-frame clones and lacks some. Seen here are roughly 2.4 million clones, 90% to 96% observed once, and the top ten hold about 0.13%. Input material: naive CD4+ T cells sorted from blood. The sample's subset: CD45RA+ positively selected. The receptors originated from a man younger than 35 in good health.

The V call is TRBV6-1, the J call TRBJ1-5, with D hard to call. Germline V gives CDR1 MNHNS, CDR2 SASEGT. This CDR3 comprises 17 residues. Trimming took 0 bases from V and 6 from J, leaving 18 bases between them. In DNA, the CDR3 is TGTGCCAGCAGTGAAGCTTTCGGCCAGCTCCTAAGTCAGCCCCAGCATTTT. Translated: CASSEAFGQLLSQPQHF.

The rearrangement links TRBV5-1 to TRBJ1-1; possible D gene TRBD1, 6 bases. This CDR3 is 13 amino acids long. The V end lost 7 bases, the J end lost 6 bases, and 16 bases lay between the germline ends. CDR1 and CDR2 from the germline V gene are SGHRS and YFSETQ. CDR3 coding DNA: TGCGCCAGCTCTGAGGGGCGGACAGCTGAAGCTTTCTTT. As protein: CASSEGRTAEAFF.

The sample holds one count of this clone. J is TRBJ1-5 and V is TRBV30, with D perhaps TRBD1 (5 bases). V was cut by 3 bases and J by 2 bases, with 17 bases left in between. Germline CDR1 GTSNPN, CDR2 SVGIG (reference sequence). This CDR3 has 16 amino acids. The DNA of the CDR3 is TGTGCCTGGAGGATGACAGACCGCGGCGGCAATCAGCCCCAGCATTTT. Translating it yields CAWRMTDRGGNQPQHF.

This sequence joins TRBV7-9 and TRBJ2-7, with D unclear. Germline assignment: CDR1 SEHNR and CDR2 FQNEAQ (reference sequence). The CDR3 consists of 14 residues. V lost 2 bases and J 3 bases, leaving 11 bases between the germline ends. The CDR3 sequence is CASSLQDQSYEQYF. As DNA, the CDR3 is TGTGCCAGCAGCTTACAGGACCAGAGCTACGAGCAGTACTTC.

The CDR3 sequence is CASSFTAKVEQYF. As DNA, the CDR3 is TGTGCCAGCAGCTTTACAGCGAAAGTGGAGCAGTACTTC. The chain recombines TRBV7-6 with TRBJ2-7; D gene unclear. CDR1 SGHVS and CDR2 FNYEAQ come from the germline V gene. The CDR3 consists of 13 residues. Trimming took off 3 bases at V and 7 bases at J, with 13 bases between the two ends.

This clone has just a few counts. CDR3 in DNA: TGTGCCATCAGTCCGGGGACAGGTTTGTCCACTGAAGCTTTCTTT. This translates into CAISPGTGLSTEAFF. The chain recombines TRBV10-3 with TRBJ1-1; TRBD1 aligns across 8 bases. Germline-derived CDR1 and CDR2 are ENHRY and SYGVKD. The J segment lost 4 bases and the V segment lost 5 bases, leaving 9 bases of the junction unmatched. The CDR3 has 15 residues.

The chain recombines TRBV4-1 with TRBJ1-5; D is unclear. V was shortened by 1 base and J by 3 bases, with 7 bases between the two germline ends. From germline, CDR1 is MGHRA and CDR2 YSYEKL. The CDR3 extends over 14 amino acids. CDR3 DNA: TGCGCCAGCAGCCAAGTTGAGTCCAATCAGCCCCAGCATTTT. This codes for CASSQVESNQPQHF.

The chain is built from TRBV5-1 and TRBJ1-2; D is unclear. V lost 0 bases to trimming and J lost 0 bases, with 6 bases between them. The germline gives CDR1 SGHRS, CDR2 YFSETQ. This CDR3 is built from 14 residues. The CDR3 spells CASSLGSANYGYTF. The CDR3 DNA sequence: TGCGCCAGCAGCTTGGGATCGGCTAACTATGGCTACACCTTC.

CDR3 amino acids: CASYRDRVYEQYF. The DNA for the CDR3 is TGTGCCTCGTACCGGGACAGAGTCTACGAGCAGTACTTC. V is TRBV7-3 and J is TRBJ2-7; 7 bases fit TRBD1. Germline CDR1 and CDR2: SGHTA and FQGTGA. The ends lost 11 bases at V and 3 bases at J; junction bases unmatched: 10. The CDR3 loop spans 13 amino acids.

This clone was seen a handful of times. The V call is TRBV6-5, the J call TRBJ1-5, with 11 bases that match TRBD1. Germline loops: CDR1 MNHEY, CDR2 SVGAGI. The CDR3 loop spans 12 amino acids. V shed 10 bases and J 7 bases; nucleotides not matched to a gene: 3. The CDR3 nucleotides read TGTGCCACCGGACAGGGGGCGCAGCCCCAGCATTTT. It is translated as CATGQGAQPQHF.

The chain is built from TRBV6-1 and TRBJ2-7, with D perhaps given as TRBD1 or TRBD2 (5 bases each). Trimming took off 2 bases at V and 7 bases at J, with 9 bases between the two ends. This CDR3 spans 12 amino acids. Germline-derived CDR1 and CDR2 are MNHNS and SASEGT. CDR3 sequence reads: CASSEWGREQYF. DNA for the CDR3: TGTGCCAGCAGTGAATGGGGACGGGAGCAGTACTTC.

The CDR3 sequence: CASSELWPGRISETQYF. CDR3 coding DNA: TGTGCCAGCAGTGAACTTTGGCCGGGACGGATATCAGAGACCCAGTACTTC. The chain couples TRBV6-1 to TRBJ2-5; D is perhaps TRBD1 or TRBD2 (5 bases each). V was trimmed by 2 bases and J by 4 bases, leaving 20 bases between them. The CDR3 loop spans 17 amino acids. Germline V gene sequence: CDR1 MNHNS, CDR2 SASEGT.

The gene calls are TRBV6-6 and TRBJ2-1, with 9 nucleotides matching TRBD2. This CDR3 is built from 15 residues. The V gene end was trimmed by 7 bases and the J gene end by 7 bases; junction bases not matched to a gene: 11. Germline values: CDR1 MNHNY, CDR2 SVGAGI (reference sequence). CDR3 region: CASTLRSGGWNEQFF. CDR3 coding DNA: TGTGCCAGCACCTTACGGAGCGGGGGGTGGAATGAGCAGTTCTTC.

The CDR3 coding sequence is TGTGCCAGCAGTTACAGGGCTGAATACGAGCAGTACTTC. Translated, it gives CASSYRAEYEQYF. The gene calls are TRBV2 and TRBJ2-7; TRBD1 might be the D (6 bases). With 5 bases removed from V and 4 bases from J, the gap between germline ends came to 12 bases. The CDR3 length is 13 residues. Germline V gene lookup returns CDR1 SNHLY and CDR2 FYNNEI.

The V gene is TRBV5-4, the J gene TRBJ2-3, with 9 bases matching TRBD2. Trimming took 0 bases from V and 1 from J; bases not matched to a gene: 0. There are 15 residues in the CDR3. Germline values: CDR1 SGHNT, CDR2 YYREEE (reference sequence). CDR3 DNA: TGTGCCAGCAGCTTGGAGCGGGAGGGCACAGATACGCAGTATTTT. Encoded protein: CASSLEREGTDTQYF.

The chain joins TRBV10-1 to TRBJ2-2; the match to TRBD1 covers 8 bases. The germline CDR1 and CDR2 sequences are WNHNN and SYGVQD (reference sequence). The CDR3 has 16 amino acids. Trimming at V came to 0 bases and at J to 6 bases, leaving 6 bases not matched to a gene. The CDR3 sequence is CASSESGTGFPGELFF. The CDR3 nucleotides read TGCGCCAGCAGTGAGTCGGGGACAGGCTTCCCCGGGGAGCTGTTTTTT.

CDR3 DNA: TGTGCCATCAGCACTTATCTAGCGGGCTACAATGAGCAGTTCTTC. Residues: CAISTYLAGYNEQFF. The chain uses TRBV10-3 and TRBJ2-1; TRBD2 agrees at 8 bases. The germline CDR1 and CDR2 sequences are ENHRY and SYGVKD. The CDR3 runs to 15 residues. Trimming took 6 bases from V and 3 from J; bases not matched to a gene: 7.

The chain recombines TRBV6-1 with TRBJ1-6; D is perhaps TRBD1 (5 bases). The CDR3 runs to 14 residues. Deletions cut 8 bases from V and 7 bases from J, with 15 bases between. CDR1 MNHNS and CDR2 SASEGT come from the germline V gene. The chain's CDR3 is CASVILEGNSPLHF. For the CDR3, the DNA is TGTGCCAGCGTTATTTTAGAGGGGAATTCACCCCTCCACTTT.

The V and J genes are TRBV4-3 and TRBJ2-7; 7 nucleotides align to TRBD1. This CDR3 comprises 15 residues. CDR1 and CDR2 from the germline V gene are LGHNA and YSLEER. The V segment lost 6 bases and the J segment 1 base; nucleotides outside the gene matches: 9. The CDR3 is CASRQTGATSYEQYF. The CDR3 DNA is TGCGCCAGCAGGCAAACAGGGGCGACTTCCTACGAGCAGTACTTC.

This chain joins TRBV29-1 and TRBJ2-3; TRBD2 aligns across 8 bases. This CDR3 contains 13 residues. The trim removed 5 bases at V and 2 bases at J, leaving 3 bases unmatched. Per the germline V gene, CDR1 is SQVTM and CDR2 is ANQGSEA. The CDR3 DNA is TGCAGCGTTTCGGGGGGGACCACAGATACGCAGTATTTT. As protein: CSVSGGTTDTQYF.

The chain combines TRBV5-1 with TRBJ1-2; the D is unclear. The CDR3 length is 13 residues. The germline V gene has CDR1 SGHRS and CDR2 YFSETQ. Deletions cut 0 bases from V and 6 bases from J, with 9 bases between. The CDR3 protein is CASSLGQTHGYTF. The DNA for the CDR3 is TGCGCCAGCAGCTTGGGGCAGACTCATGGCTACACCTTC.

This clone has just one count. The CDR3 protein is CASSFDRGRAFF. DNA for the CDR3: TGTGCCAGCAGCTTTGACAGGGGGAGAGCTTTCTTT. The V and J genes are TRBV7-2 and TRBJ1-1; 9 positions agree with TRBD1. After removal of 3 bases from V and 10 bases from J, the junction contained 3 bases not matched to a gene. CDR1 SGHTA and CDR2 FQGNSA come from the germline V gene. This CDR3 has 12 residues.

The rearrangement links TRBV5-6 to TRBJ2-6; D gene ambiguous. From germline, CDR1 is SGHDT and CDR2 YYEEEE. Trimming left V 4 bases short and J 3 bases short, with 8 bases between. The CDR3 extends over 14 amino acids. CDR3 in DNA: TGTGCCAGCAGCCCCCGTGGTGGGGCCAACGTCCTGACTTTC. It specifies CASSPRGGANVLTF.

The rearrangement uses TRBV5-1 and TRBJ1-1; 7 bases are a match to TRBD1. CDR3 length equals 15 residues. V shed 0 bases, J shed 4 bases, and the junction held 6 bases outside the gene matches. Looked up from germline, CDR1 is SGHRS and CDR2 is YFSETQ. This CDR3 is CASSLALAGGTEAFF. The DNA of the CDR3 is TGCGCCAGCAGCTTGGCCTTGGCAGGGGGCACTGAAGCTTTCTTT.

The chain recombines TRBV7-9 with TRBJ1-2; D remains ambiguous. The CDR3 totals 11 residues. Germline lookup yields CDR1 SEHNR and CDR2 FQNEAQ (reference sequence). Trimming took off 7 bases at V and 4 bases at J, with 7 bases between the two ends. The CDR3 nucleotides read TGTGCCAGCAACTCTCTCTATGGCTACACCTTC. Protein sequence: CASNSLYGYTF. Combining the CDR3 with reference TRBV7-9 and TRBJ1-2 gives the whole variable domain DTGVSQNPRHKITKRGQNVTFRCDPISEHNRLYWYRQTLGQGPEFLTYFQNEAQLEKSRLLSDRFSAERPKGSFSTLEIQRTEQGDSAMYLCASNSLYGYTFGSGTRLTVV.

The chain employs TRBV7-9 and TRBJ2-7; no definite D call. Trimming shortened V by 7 bases and J by 3 bases, and 7 bases separated the two germline ends. CDR1 and CDR2 from the germline V gene are SEHNR and FQNEAQ (reference sequence). CDR3 length: 11 amino acids. CDR3 loop: CASTFSYEQYF. In DNA form, the CDR3 reads TGTGCCAGCACCTTCAGCTACGAGCAGTACTTC.

The rearrangement joins TRBV5-4 to TRBJ2-3; perhaps TRBD2 as D (7 bases). Germline V gene sequence: CDR1 SGHNT, CDR2 YYREEE (reference sequence). This CDR3 is built from 16 residues. Trimming stripped 0 bases from V and 2 bases from J, with 13 bases between. CDR3 protein: CASSLVGGGLTDTQYF. CDR3 DNA: TGTGCCAGCAGCTTGGTAGGGGGGGGACTCACAGATACGCAGTATTTT.

This chain links TRBV27 with TRBJ2-3; D uncertain. The V and J ends lost 4 bases and 2 bases respectively, with 25 bases between them. The length of the CDR3 is 19 residues. Germline assignment: CDR1 MNHEY and CDR2 SMNVEV (reference sequence). As DNA, the CDR3 is TGTGCCAGCAGTTATAAGGCGCCCGGAAGGGAAGTTATCACAGATACGCAGTATTTT. This encodes CASSYKAPGREVITDTQYF.

V gene TRBV6-5 combines with J gene TRBJ1-3; the D is unclear. The V end lost 4 bases, the J end lost 3 bases, and 10 bases lay between the germline ends. CDR3 size: 14 residues. Germline V lookup: CDR1 MNHEY, CDR2 SVGAGI. DNA for the CDR3: TGTGCCAGCAGTTCAGCGGGGTTTGGAAACACCATATATTTT. Protein: CASSSAGFGNTIYF.

This rearrangement joins TRBV7-9 to TRBJ1-1, with D uncertain. CDR3 size: 13 residues. Germline CDR1 SEHNR, CDR2 FQNEAQ (reference sequence). Trimming took off 5 bases at V and 8 bases at J, with 15 bases between the two ends. The CDR3, as DNA: TGTGCCAGCAGCAAAGAGGTGAGCACGGAAGCTTTCTTT. Amino acids: CASSKEVSTEAFF.